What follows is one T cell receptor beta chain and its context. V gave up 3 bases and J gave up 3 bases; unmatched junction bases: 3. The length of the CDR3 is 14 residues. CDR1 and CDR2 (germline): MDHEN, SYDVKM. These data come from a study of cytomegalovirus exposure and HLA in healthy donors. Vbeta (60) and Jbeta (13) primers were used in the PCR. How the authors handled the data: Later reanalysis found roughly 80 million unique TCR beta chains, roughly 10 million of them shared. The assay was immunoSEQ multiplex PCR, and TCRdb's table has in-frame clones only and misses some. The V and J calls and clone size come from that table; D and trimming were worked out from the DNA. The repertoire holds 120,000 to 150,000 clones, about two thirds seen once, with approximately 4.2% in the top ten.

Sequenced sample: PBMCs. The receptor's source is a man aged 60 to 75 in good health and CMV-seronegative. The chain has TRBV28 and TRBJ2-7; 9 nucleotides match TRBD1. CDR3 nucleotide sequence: TGTGCCAGCAGTTTTTCGGGACAGGGCTACGAGCAGTACTTC. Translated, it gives CASSFSGQGYEQYF. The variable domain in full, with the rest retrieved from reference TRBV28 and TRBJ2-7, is DVKVTQSSRYLVKRTGEKVFLECVQDMDHENMFWYRQDPGLGLRLIYFSYDVKMKEKGDIPEGYSVSREKKERFSLILESASTNQTSMYLCASSFSGQGYEQYFGPGTRLTVT.